Each of the 24 T cell receptor beta chains below was sequenced from the same sample in a study of blood T cell repertoires in COVID-19. Repertoires were generated with immunoSEQ multiplex PCR, while TCRdb's copy carries only in-frame clones and drops some. The sample lists 300,000 to 350,000 clones, roughly 90% occurring once. The specimen was PBMCs or T cells enriched from blood (not recorded which). These receptors were taken from a woman between 18 and 29 years old with acute COVID-19.

The CDR3 sequence: CASSFGTGVGYTF. DNA of the CDR3: TGTGCCAGCAGCTTCGGGACAGGGGTAGGCTACACCTTC. The chain recombines TRBV5-6 with TRBJ1-2; 10 nucleotides match TRBD1. The CDR3 is 13 residues long. The V gene end was trimmed by 2 bases and the J gene end by 8 bases; junction bases not matched to a gene: 3. Germline assignment: CDR1 SGHDT and CDR2 YYEEEE.

The chain employs TRBV5-4 and TRBJ1-2; the D gene is possibly TRBD1 (5 bases). Germline assignment: CDR1 SGHNT and CDR2 YYREEE (reference sequence). V lost 5 bases to trimming and J lost 3 bases, with 11 bases between them. This CDR3 comprises 13 residues. CDR3 protein: CASRSTVDYGYTF. Here the CDR3 DNA reads TGTGCCAGCAGATCGACAGTAGACTATGGCTACACCTTC.

This chain connects TRBV18 to TRBJ1-2; 8 bases are shared with TRBD1. Looked up from germline, CDR1 is KGHSH and CDR2 is LQKENI. V lost 3 bases, J lost 2 bases, and 5 bases stayed unmatched. The CDR3 runs 15 residues. The CDR3: CASSPAGTGNYGYTF. The CDR3, as DNA: TGTGCCAGCTCACCCGCCGGGACAGGAAACTATGGCTACACCTTC.

The chain is built from TRBV6-2 or TRBV6-3 and TRBJ1-5; no firm D call. The ends were cut back, 5 bases at V and 7 bases at J, with 6 bases in the middle. Germline V gene lookup returns CDR1 MNHEY and CDR2 SVGEGT. The CDR3 is made up of 11 amino acids. The CDR3 DNA reads TGTGCCAGCAGTGTTGGCCAGCCCCAGCATTTT. This codes for CASSVGQPQHF.

This clone has only one observation. The chain joins TRBV3-1 (or the pseudogene TRBV3-2) to TRBJ2-2, with 8 bases that match TRBD1. CDR1 and CDR2 from the germline V gene are LGHDT and YNNKEL (reference sequence). This CDR3 is built from 16 residues. J lost 2 bases, V lost 4 bases, and 6 bases had no gene match. CDR3 nucleotide sequence: TGTGCCAGCAGCCCGAACCCAGGGGGCAACACCGGGGAGCTGTTTTTT. Protein: CASSPNPGGNTGELFF.

The chain combines TRBV28 with TRBJ1-2; 8 bases align to TRBD1. J lost 6 bases, V lost 2 bases, and 8 bases had no gene match. This CDR3 is built from 15 residues. Germline V gene lookup returns CDR1 MDHEN and CDR2 SYDVKM. CDR3 protein: CASSLAGRGRDGYTF. CDR3 in DNA: TGTGCCAGCAGTTTAGCAGGCAGGGGGCGCGATGGCTACACCTTC.

V usage is TRBV7-9 and J usage is TRBJ1-4; 7 positions match TRBD1. J lost 4 bases, V lost 4 bases, and 9 bases had no gene match. The CDR3 is 16 amino acids. Germline V gene lookup returns CDR1 SEHNR and CDR2 FQNEAQ (reference sequence). CDR3 in amino acids: CASSSQDTGVNEKLFF. In DNA, the CDR3 is TGTGCCAGCAGCTCACAAGACACAGGGGTTAATGAAAAACTGTTTTTT.

This sequence joins TRBV12-5 and TRBJ2-1, with D possibly TRBD1 on 6 matching bases. Per the germline V gene, CDR1 is LGHNT and CDR2 is FRNRAP. The CDR3 contains 15 residues. V lost 1 base and J lost 2, with 9 bases in between. CDR3 nucleotide sequence: TGTGCTAGTGGTTTGGAAGACAGGCCCTACAATGAGCAGTTCTTC. Translation gives CASGLEDRPYNEQFF.

This sequence joins TRBV7-9 and TRBJ2-3; 7 bases align to TRBD1. V was clipped by 5 bases and J by 3 bases; unmatched bases: 2. The CDR3 runs to 13 residues. Germline CDR1 and CDR2: SEHNR and FQNEAQ (reference sequence). CDR3 nucleotides: TGTGCCAGCAGCCAACAGGGGACAGATACGCAGTATTTT. Translation: CASSQQGTDTQYF.

This sequence joins TRBV28 and TRBJ1-6; D is unresolved. CDR1 is MDHEN, CDR2 SYDVKM, per germline. V was trimmed by 9 bases and J by 3 bases, leaving 15 bases between them. The CDR3 runs 15 residues. The CDR3 DNA is TGTGCCAGTATCCGAGGTGGATTCTATAATTCACCCCTCCACTTT. Amino acid sequence: CASIRGGFYNSPLHF.

V is TRBV28 and J is TRBJ1-2; TRBD1 agrees at 8 bases. Germline values: CDR1 MDHEN, CDR2 SYDVKM. V lost 1 base to trimming and J lost 2 bases; unmatched junction nucleotides: 3. There are 15 residues in the CDR3. CDR3 coding DNA: TGTGCCAGCAGTTTATTTCACAGGGGGAACTATGGCTACACCTTC. Its translation is CASSLFHRGNYGYTF.

The V and J genes are TRBV7-3 and TRBJ2-2; TRBD2 agrees at 13 bases. V dropped 0 bases and J dropped 7; count of bases not matched to a gene: 11. The CDR3 spans 19 residues. Germline values: CDR1 SGHTA, CDR2 FQGTGA. The CDR3 DNA follows: TGTGCCAGCAGCTTAACCCCCCACGGGACTAGCGGGAAGGACGGGGAGCTGTTTTTT. Its protein is CASSLTPHGTSGKDGELFF.

The chain recombines TRBV11-2 with TRBJ1-5, with D hard to call. The germline V gene has CDR1 SGHAT and CDR2 FQNNGV. V gave up 2 bases and J gave up 8 bases, with 13 bases separating them. This CDR3 comprises 14 residues. This CDR3 is CASSLRREEKPQHF. The CDR3 coding sequence is TGTGCCAGCAGCTTAAGGAGGGAAGAAAAGCCCCAGCATTTT.

Turning to this clone: At one end the junction does not follow the germline gene, possibly because of a read error. The V and J genes are TRBV7-7 and TRBJ1-3; D gene uncertain. This CDR3 has 15 amino acids. Germline CDR1 and CDR2: SSHAT and FNYEAQ (reference sequence). In DNA, the CDR3 is TGTGCTAGCAGCTTAGGCGGGAAGGCTGGAAACACCATATATTTT. Translated, it gives CASSLGGKAGNTIYF.

This clone was counted once. This rearrangement joins TRBV28 to TRBJ2-3, with TRBD1 identical over 10 bases. CDR3 length: 16 residues. Germline trimming cut 5 bases from V and 4 bases from J; bases unmatched to any gene: 9. Looked up from germline, CDR1 is MDHEN and CDR2 is SYDVKM. CDR3 coding DNA: TGTGCCAGCAGTACTTCCGGGACAGGGGTCGCAGATACGCAGTATTTT. The encoded protein is CASSTSGTGVADTQYF.

The chain joins TRBV12-3 or TRBV12-4 to TRBJ2-2; D is perhaps TRBD1 (6 bases). This CDR3 spans 13 amino acids. Trimming took off 8 bases at V and 1 base at J, with 8 bases between the two ends. The CDR3 here is CASGQLNTGELFF. DNA of the CDR3: TGTGCCAGCGGACAGCTGAACACCGGGGAGCTGTTTTTT.

The J gene is TRBJ1-4, the V gene TRBV5-4, with D tentatively TRBD1 (6 bases). V shed 4 bases and J shed 3 bases, with 16 bases lying between them. The CDR3 totals 16 residues. The germline CDR1 and CDR2 sequences are SGHNT and YYREEE (reference sequence). As DNA, the CDR3 is TGTGCCAGCAGCCCGAAAGGGGACAAAGCTAATGAAAAACTGTTTTTT. Its protein product is CASSPKGDKANEKLFF.

The J gene is TRBJ1-2, the V gene TRBV7-2; D might be TRBD1 (6 bases). The length of the CDR3 is 13 residues. The germline gives CDR1 SGHTA, CDR2 FQGNSA. The germline V and J ends were trimmed by 3 bases and 5 bases, with 10 bases remaining between them. The CDR3 region is CASSFGQKYGYTF. The CDR3 nucleotides are TGTGCCAGCAGCTTTGGACAGAAGTATGGCTACACCTTC.

V gene TRBV19 combines with J gene TRBJ2-1, with 14 bases matching TRBD2. The germline V gene has CDR1 LNHDA and CDR2 SQIVND (reference sequence). Trimming at V came to 5 bases and at J to 7 bases, leaving 7 bases not matched to a gene. The CDR3 length is 16 residues. In DNA form, the CDR3 reads TGTGCCAGTAGTGACCCCGGGACTAGCGGGAGAAATGAGCAGTTCTTC. Translation gives CASSDPGTSGRNEQFF.

V gene TRBV28 combines with J gene TRBJ1-2; 8 nucleotides line up with TRBD1. This CDR3 is built from 11 residues. The V gene's germline CDR1 is MDHEN and CDR2 SYDVKM. CDR3 region: CAAGGDYGYTF. The CDR3 DNA follows: TGTGCGGCAGGGGGCGACTATGGCTACACCTTC.

The chain employs TRBV27 and TRBJ1-2; D possibly corresponds to TRBD1 (5 bases). Germline loops: CDR1 MNHEY, CDR2 SMNVEV (reference sequence). The CDR3 runs to 14 residues. Trimming took off 5 bases at V and 7 bases at J, with 17 bases between the two ends. CDR3 sequence (DNA): TGTGCCAGCAGTCTGGTGGGGGGGGGTCGTGGCTACACCTTC. It is translated as CASSLVGGGRGYTF.

The rearrangement joins TRBV9 to TRBJ2-1; 7 bases line up with TRBD1. V dropped 5 bases and J dropped 10; count of bases not matched to a gene: 6. The germline V gene has CDR1 SGDLS and CDR2 YYNGEE. The CDR3 runs 12 residues. CDR3 sequence (DNA): TGTGCCAGCAGTCCTCTAGGGGGCGAGCAGTTCTTC. Residues: CASSPLGGEQFF.

The V call is TRBV30, the J call TRBJ2-4; 10 nucleotides agree with TRBD1. Per the germline V gene, CDR1 is GTSNPN and CDR2 is SVGIG (reference sequence). CDR3 size: 15 residues. V gave up 0 bases and J gave up 9 bases; unmatched junction bases: 8. In nucleotides, the CDR3 is TGTGCCTGGAGTGTGGGGAAGACAGGGGGCGGCATTCAGTACTTC. This translates into CAWSVGKTGGGIQYF.

This rearrangement joins TRBV28 to TRBJ2-7; no clear D gene. Germline-derived CDR1 and CDR2 are MDHEN and SYDVKM. V was pared by 8 bases and J by 2 bases, with 22 bases between. The CDR3 sequence is 16 residues long. The CDR3 region is CASPPSGSPHPYEQYF. CDR3 in DNA: TGTGCCAGCCCCCCTTCCGGGTCTCCACACCCCTACGAGCAGTACTTC.